There are many counts of the clone carrying this T cell receptor beta chain. The data belong to a study of regulatory T cells in long-lasting Graves disease. Deletions cut 1 base from V and 0 bases from J, with 14 bases between. CDR3 size: 16 residues. Per germline, CDR1 SGHDT and CDR2 YYEEEE. Arm-PCR of CDR3 regions with iRepertoire HTBI primers generated TCR beta libraries. TCRdb independently ran MiXCR on the multiplex PCR reads; one entry per CDR3 protein. Of more than 400,000 distinct CDR3 sequences in the sample, 15% to 20% were seen once. Stated time point: newly diagnosed GD, antithyroid drugs for less than 3 months. PBMC RNA served as the TCR library source. The same data also contributed to another study, on T cells in Graves' hyperthyroidism and ophthalmopathy.

Sequences were derived from peripheral blood mononuclear cells (PBMCs), sampled at new diagnosis, from a patient treated with antithyroid drugs. The TCR sequence derives from a man between 35 and 55 years old with Graves disease. V gene TRBV5-6 combines with J gene TRBJ2-7, with D tentatively TRBD2 (5 bases). CDR3 amino acids: CASSLLPSLSSYEQYF. The DNA for the CDR3 is TGTGCCAGCAGCTTGCTCCCTAGCCTAAGCTCCTACGAGCAGTACTTC.